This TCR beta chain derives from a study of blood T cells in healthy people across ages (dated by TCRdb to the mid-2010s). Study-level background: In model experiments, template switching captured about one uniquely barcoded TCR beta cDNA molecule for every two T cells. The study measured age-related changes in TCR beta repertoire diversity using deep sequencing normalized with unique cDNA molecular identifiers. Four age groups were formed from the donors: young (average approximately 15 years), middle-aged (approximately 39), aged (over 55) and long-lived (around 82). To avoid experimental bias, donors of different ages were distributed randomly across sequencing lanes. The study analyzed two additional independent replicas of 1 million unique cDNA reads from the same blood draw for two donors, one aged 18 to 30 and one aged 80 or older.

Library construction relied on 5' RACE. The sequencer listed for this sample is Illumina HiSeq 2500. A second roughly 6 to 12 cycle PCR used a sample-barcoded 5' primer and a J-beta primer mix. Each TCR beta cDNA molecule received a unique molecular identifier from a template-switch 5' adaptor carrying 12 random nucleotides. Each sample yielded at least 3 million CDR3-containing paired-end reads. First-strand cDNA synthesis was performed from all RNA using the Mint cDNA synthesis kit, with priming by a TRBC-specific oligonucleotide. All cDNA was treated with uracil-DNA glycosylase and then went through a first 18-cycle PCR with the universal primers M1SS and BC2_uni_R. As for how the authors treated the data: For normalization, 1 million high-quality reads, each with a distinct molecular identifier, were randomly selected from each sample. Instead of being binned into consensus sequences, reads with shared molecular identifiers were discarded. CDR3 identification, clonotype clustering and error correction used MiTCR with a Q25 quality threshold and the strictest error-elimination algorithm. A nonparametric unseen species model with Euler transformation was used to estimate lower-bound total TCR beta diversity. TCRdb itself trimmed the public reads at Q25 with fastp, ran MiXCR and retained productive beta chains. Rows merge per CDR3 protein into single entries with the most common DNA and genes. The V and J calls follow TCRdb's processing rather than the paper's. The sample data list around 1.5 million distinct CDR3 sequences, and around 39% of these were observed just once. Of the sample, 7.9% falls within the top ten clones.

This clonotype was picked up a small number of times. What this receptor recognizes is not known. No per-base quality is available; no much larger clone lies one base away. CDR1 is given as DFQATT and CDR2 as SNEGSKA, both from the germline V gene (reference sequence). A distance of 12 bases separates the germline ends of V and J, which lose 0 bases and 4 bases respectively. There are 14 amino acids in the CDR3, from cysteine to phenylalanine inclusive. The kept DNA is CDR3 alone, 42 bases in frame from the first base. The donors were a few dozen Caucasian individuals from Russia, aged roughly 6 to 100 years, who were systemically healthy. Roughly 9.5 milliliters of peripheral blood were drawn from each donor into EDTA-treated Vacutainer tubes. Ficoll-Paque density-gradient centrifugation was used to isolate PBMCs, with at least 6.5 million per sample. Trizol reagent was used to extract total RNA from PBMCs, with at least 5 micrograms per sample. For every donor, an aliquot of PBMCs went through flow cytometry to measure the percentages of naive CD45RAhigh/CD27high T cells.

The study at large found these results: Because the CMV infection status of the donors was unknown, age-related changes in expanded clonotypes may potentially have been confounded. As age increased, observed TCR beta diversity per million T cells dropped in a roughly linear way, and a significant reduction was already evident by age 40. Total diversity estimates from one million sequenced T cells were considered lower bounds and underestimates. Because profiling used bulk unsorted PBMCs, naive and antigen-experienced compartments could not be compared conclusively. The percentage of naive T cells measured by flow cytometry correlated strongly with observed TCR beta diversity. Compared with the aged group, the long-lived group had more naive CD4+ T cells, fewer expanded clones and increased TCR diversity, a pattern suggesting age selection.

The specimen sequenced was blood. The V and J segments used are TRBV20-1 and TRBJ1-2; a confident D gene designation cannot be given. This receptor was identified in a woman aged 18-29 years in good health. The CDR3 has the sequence CSARDVARLYGYTF. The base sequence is TGCAGTGCTAGAGATGTGGCACGCCTCTATGGCTACACCTTC.